The 32 T cell receptor beta chains below all came from one sample that was sequenced in a study of blood T cell repertoires in COVID-19. Libraries were prepared by immunoSEQ multiplex PCR; TCRdb keeps only in-frame clonotypes and omits some of them. Of about 200,000 clones in the sample, 75% to 85% were seen once. The sequenced material came from peripheral blood. The receptors were sampled from a woman older than 75 with COVID-19, enrolled during active disease.

The V gene is TRBV2, the J gene TRBJ2-7, with 9 bases that match TRBD2. Germline V lookup: CDR1 SNHLY, CDR2 FYNNEI. V lost 6 bases to trimming and J lost 3 bases; unmatched junction nucleotides: 9. The CDR3 totals 15 residues. CDR3 protein: CASSPRGGRDYEQYF. The CDR3 coding sequence is TGTGCCAGCAGCCCAAGGGGCGGGAGGGACTACGAGCAGTACTTC.

This clone was recorded at least ten times. The chain joins TRBV11-2 to TRBJ2-7; tentative D call: TRBD1 (6 bases). The V gene's germline CDR1 is SGHAT and CDR2 FQNNGV. Trimming pared 1 base from V and 0 bases from J, leaving 7 bases between. The CDR3 runs 14 residues. The CDR3 DNA follows: TGTGCCAGCAGCTTAGGGACAGACTCCTACGAGCAGTACTTC. This gives the protein CASSLGTDSYEQYF.

The CDR3 DNA sequence: TGTGCCAGCAGTCCCGGGTTCCCAACTAATGAAAAACTGTTTTTT. The encoded protein is CASSPGFPTNEKLFF. The V gene is TRBV7-2, the J gene TRBJ1-4; no reliable D call. The CDR3 has 15 amino acids. Trimming left V 6 bases short and J 0 bases short, with 11 bases between. Germline V gene data show CDR1 as SGHTA and CDR2 as FQGNSA. Supplemented by reference TRBV7-2 and TRBJ1-4, the full variable domain reads GAGVSQSPSNKVTEKGKDVELRCDPISGHTALYWYRQSLGQGLEFLIYFQGNSAPDKSGLPSDRFSAERTGGSVSTLTIQRTQQEDSAVYLCASSPGFPTNEKLFFGSGTQLSVL.

The table lists this clone with a few counts. DNA of the CDR3: TGTGCCAGCAGTTTATGGCGAGCGGGAGGCAATGAGCAGTTCTTC. It is translated as CASSLWRAGGNEQFF. The chain combines TRBV28 with TRBJ2-1, with 9 bases that match TRBD2. The CDR3 spans 15 residues. Germline V CDR1 and CDR2: MDHEN, SYDVKM. V lost 0 bases, J lost 6 bases, and 3 bases stayed unmatched.

This chain links TRBV5-1 with TRBJ2-7; the D gene is possibly TRBD1 (6 bases). CDR3 length: 15 amino acids. V lost 0 bases and J lost 5, with 15 bases in between. Per germline, CDR1 SGHRS and CDR2 YFSETQ. CDR3 in DNA: TGCGCCAGCAGCTTGGATCTGGGGGCGAGAAACGAGCAGTACTTC. It encodes CASSLDLGARNEQYF.

The chain joins TRBV18 to TRBJ1-2, with 8 bases lining up with TRBD1. CDR3 size: 13 residues. CDR1 is KGHSH, CDR2 LQKENI, per germline. V lost 5 bases, J lost 4 bases, and 3 bases stayed unmatched. The CDR3 coding sequence is TGTGCCAGCTCAATTGGACAGGGCTATGGCTACACCTTC. Translated, it gives CASSIGQGYGYTF.

The chain couples TRBV6-1 to TRBJ1-2; D unclear. The CDR3 loop spans 16 amino acids. Germline V gene sequence: CDR1 MNHNS, CDR2 SASEGT. V lost 0 bases, J lost 0 bases, and 11 bases lay in between. DNA for the CDR3: TGTGCCAGCAGTGAAGCTAGGCCAGCGCCTAACTATGGCTACACCTTC. Protein sequence: CASSEARPAPNYGYTF.

The rearrangement links TRBV28 to TRBJ2-7; D unclear. V lost 7 bases and J lost 2, with 12 bases in between. Germline V gives CDR1 MDHEN, CDR2 SYDVKM. CDR3 size: 13 residues. CDR3 sequence: CASTSAGPYEQYF. The CDR3 DNA is TGTGCCAGCACCTCGGCAGGCCCCTACGAGCAGTACTTC.

There are a few counts of this clone. V and J are TRBV11-3 and TRBJ2-2, with D possibly being TRBD2 (5 bases). Germline V gives CDR1 SGHNT, CDR2 YENEEA. The CDR3 sequence is 14 residues long. The germline V and J ends were trimmed by 3 bases and 1 base, with 6 bases remaining between them. CDR3 residues: CASSFGVNTGELFF. The CDR3 DNA reads TGTGCCAGCAGCTTCGGGGTGAACACCGGGGAGCTGTTTTTT.

The chain is built from TRBV7-3 and TRBJ2-2, with 8 bases lining up with TRBD2. After removal of 2 bases from V and 4 bases from J, the junction contained 0 bases not matched to a gene. The germline V gene has CDR1 SGHTA and CDR2 FQGTGA. This CDR3 has 14 amino acids. The CDR3 DNA reads as TGTGCCAGCAGCTTAGCGGGAGGCACCGGGGAGCTGTTTTTT. Its protein product is CASSLAGGTGELFF. The full variable domain, in which reference TRBV7-3 and TRBJ2-2 provide the parts outside the CDR3, is GAGVSQTPSNKVTEKGKYVELRCDPISGHTALYWYRQSLGQGPEFLIYFQGTGAADDSGLPNDRFFAVRPEGSVSTLKIQRTERGDSAVYLCASSLAGGTGELFFGEGSRLTVL.

CDR3 region: CAWSPRSSGNTIYF. The CDR3 DNA follows: TGTGCCTGGAGTCCTAGAAGCTCTGGAAACACCATATATTTT. This chain uses TRBV30 with TRBJ1-3, with no clear D. Trimming removed 2 bases from V and 0 bases from J, with 8 bases in between. CDR3 length: 14 residues. CDR1 is GTSNPN and CDR2 is SVGIG in the germline V gene (reference sequence).

The V and J genes are TRBV7-2 and TRBJ1-2, with a tentative D call TRBD1 (5 bases). The CDR3 spans 15 residues. The V end lost 1 base, the J end lost 2 bases, and 11 bases lay between the germline ends. Germline CDR1 is SGHTA and CDR2 is FQGNSA. CDR3 sequence: CASSLGGGTNYGYTF. In nucleotides, the CDR3 is TGTGCCAGCAGCTTAGGGGGCGGGACGAACTATGGCTACACCTTC.

This chain connects TRBV24-1 to TRBJ2-5; TRBD2 might be the D (6 bases). V dropped 4 bases and J dropped 5 bases, with 10 bases sitting between them. The CDR3 has 13 amino acids. Germline V CDR1 and CDR2: KGHDR, SFDVKD. The CDR3: CATSERGGETQYF. The CDR3 DNA sequence: TGTGCCACCAGTGAGAGGGGAGGTGAGACCCAGTACTTC.

The rearrangement joins TRBV10-3 to TRBJ2-5, with 14 nucleotides matching TRBD2. The CDR3 is made up of 15 amino acids. The junction had 2 bases not matched to a gene; V was cut back by 6 bases and J by 2 bases. Germline V gene lookup returns CDR1 ENHRY and CDR2 SYGVKD. CDR3 in DNA: TGTGCCATCAGCGGGACTAGCGGGGGACAAGAGACCCAGTACTTC. Amino acid sequence: CAISGTSGGQETQYF.

CDR3 region: CASSSRLAGDQETQYF. The CDR3 nucleotides are TGTGCCAGCAGCTCACGACTAGCGGGGGACCAAGAGACCCAGTACTTC. This chain links TRBV3-1 (or the pseudogene TRBV3-2) with TRBJ2-5; TRBD2 aligns across 12 bases. Germline CDR1 reads LGHDT; CDR2 reads YNNKEL (reference sequence). The CDR3 extends over 16 amino acids. V was clipped by 5 bases and J by 0 bases; unmatched bases: 4.

The rearrangement links TRBV28 to TRBJ2-2, with TRBD1 as a possible D gene (6 bases). CDR3 length: 14 amino acids. Germline V gene data show CDR1 as MDHEN and CDR2 as SYDVKM. V dropped 2 bases and J dropped 6 bases, with 10 bases sitting between them. Written as DNA, the CDR3 is TGTGCCAGCAGTTTAATCAGGGGCCCCGGGGAGCTGTTTTTT. It translates to CASSLIRGPGELFF. The full variable domain, completed using reference TRBV28 and TRBJ2-2, is DVKVTQSSRYLVKRTGEKVFLECVQDMDHENMFWYRQDPGLGLRLIYFSYDVKMKEKGDIPEGYSVSREKKERFSLILESASTNQTSMYLCASSLIRGPGELFFGEGSRLTVL.

The rearrangement joins TRBV29-1 to TRBJ2-7, with 7 bases fitting TRBD1. Trimming removed 1 base from V and 5 bases from J; junction bases left unmatched: 11. CDR3 length: 15 amino acids. Germline V gene sequence: CDR1 SQVTM, CDR2 ANQGSEA. CDR3 loop: CSVEARGQQAHEQYF. CDR3 in DNA: TGCAGCGTTGAAGCTAGGGGACAGCAGGCCCACGAGCAGTACTTC.

The CDR3 region has the DNA TGTGCCAGCAGCTTAGTGGCGGGAGGAAAACTGTTTTTT. Its translation: CASSLVAGGKLFF. The rearrangement uses TRBV7-2 and TRBJ1-4; D is unresolved. The CDR3 loop spans 13 amino acids. CDR1 and CDR2 (germline): SGHTA, FQGNSA. V lost 1 base and J 10 bases, leaving 10 bases between the germline ends.

This rearrangement joins TRBV5-4 to TRBJ2-1; 7 bases align to TRBD1. Germline CDR1 and CDR2: SGHNT and YYREEE (reference sequence). This CDR3 is 13 amino acids long. With V trimmed by 6 bases and J by 5 bases, 5 bases remained unmatched. CDR3 sequence: CASILQGNNEQFF. CDR3 nucleotides: TGTGCCAGCATTCTACAGGGGAACAATGAGCAGTTCTTC.

This chain links TRBV19 with TRBJ1-1; D is unresolved. Germline values: CDR1 LNHDA, CDR2 SQIVND (reference sequence). V was clipped by 7 bases and J by 3 bases, with 12 bases between them. This CDR3 contains 13 residues. The CDR3 here is CASTISGYTEAFF. DNA of the CDR3: TGTGCCAGTACGATCTCGGGGTACACTGAAGCTTTCTTT.

The rearrangement joins TRBV6-5 to TRBJ1-1, with TRBD1 as a possible D gene (6 bases). V lost 5 bases, J lost 4 bases, and 17 bases lay in between. Per the germline V gene, CDR1 is MNHEY and CDR2 is SVGAGI. CDR3 length: 15 residues. CDR3 DNA: TGTGCCAGCAGTCCCCCGAGGGGGACCGTCACTGAAGCTTTCTTT. This encodes CASSPPRGTVTEAFF.

The V and J genes are TRBV30 and TRBJ1-3, with D uncertain. V lost 2 bases, J lost 0 bases, and 5 bases lay in between. From germline, CDR1 is GTSNPN and CDR2 SVGIG (reference sequence). There are 13 residues in the CDR3. The CDR3 DNA reads as TGTGCCTGGAGTAGCCTCTCTGGAAACACCATATATTTT. Amino acids: CAWSSLSGNTIYF.

This chain joins TRBV6-5 and TRBJ1-1; 7 nucleotides agree with TRBD1. CDR1 MNHEY and CDR2 SVGAGI come from the germline V gene. V lost 0 bases to trimming and J lost 7 bases; unmatched junction nucleotides: 2. There are 13 residues in the CDR3. The CDR3 is CASSYSGQLEAFF. In DNA form, the CDR3 reads TGTGCCAGCAGTTACTCGGGACAGCTTGAAGCTTTCTTT.

V gene TRBV6-5 combines with J gene TRBJ1-6; D gene uncertain. Trimming took 6 bases from V and 8 from J, leaving 11 bases between them. This CDR3 has 13 amino acids. Germline CDR1 reads MNHEY; CDR2 reads SVGAGI. CDR3 in amino acids: CASSPGRHSPLHF. Written as DNA, the CDR3 is TGTGCCAGCAGCCCCGGTCGTCATTCACCCCTCCACTTT.

V gene TRBV25-1 combines with J gene TRBJ2-3; TRBD2 aligns across 9 bases. V dropped 2 bases and J dropped 2; count of bases not matched to a gene: 8. Germline V gene data show CDR1 as MGHDK and CDR2 as SYGVNS. The CDR3 spans 17 residues. Here the CDR3 DNA reads TGTGCCAGCAGTGAAGGGGCTAGCGGGGAGTCCACAGATACGCAGTATTTT. Translated, it gives CASSEGASGESTDTQYF. The full variable domain, completed using reference TRBV25-1 and TRBJ2-3, is EADIYQTPRYLVIGTGKKITLECSQTMGHDKMYWYQQDPGMELHLIHYSYGVNSTEKGDLSSESTVSRIRTEHFPLTLESARPSHTSQYLCASSEGASGESTDTQYFGPGTRLTVL.

The V call is TRBV11-2, the J call TRBJ2-2; 7 bases align to TRBD2. The V gene's germline CDR1 is SGHAT and CDR2 FQNNGV. The CDR3 loop spans 17 amino acids. With V trimmed by 1 base and J by 6 bases, 11 bases remained unmatched. CDR3 sequence (DNA): TGTGCCAGCAGCTTAGGGGAGGGCCGTCGTACTCCCGGGGAGCTGTTTTTT. Its translation is CASSLGEGRRTPGELFF.

The genes are TRBV5-4 and TRBJ2-2; 10 bases align to TRBD2. The CDR3 spans 16 residues. CDR1 SGHNT and CDR2 YYREEE come from the germline V gene (reference sequence). J was trimmed by 3 bases and V by 1 base; bases with no gene match: 3. The CDR3 DNA sequence: TGTGCCAGCAGCTTGAGCGGGGGGGCCGACACCGGGGAGCTGTTTTTT. Protein: CASSLSGGADTGELFF.

The chain is built from TRBV7-2 and TRBJ2-1; 12 nucleotides agree with TRBD2. Germline CDR1 reads SGHTA; CDR2 reads FQGNSA. This CDR3 has 16 residues. Trimming removed 6 bases from V and 7 bases from J; junction bases left unmatched: 10. The CDR3 DNA follows: TGTGCCAGCAGTTCGCGACTAGCGGGAGTGTTTAATGAGCAGTTCTTC. Amino acid sequence: CASSSRLAGVFNEQFF.

The chain combines TRBV11-3 with TRBJ2-7; D might be TRBD1 (5 bases). CDR3 length: 13 amino acids. Trimming removed 1 base from V and 5 bases from J, with 9 bases in between. From germline, CDR1 is SGHNT and CDR2 YENEEA. The CDR3 region is CASSLVAGNEQYF. The CDR3 DNA reads TGTGCCAGCAGCTTAGTTGCAGGGAACGAGCAGTACTTC.

The CDR3 here is CASSYRGSYNEQFF. DNA of the CDR3: TGTGCCAGTAGCTACAGGGGATCCTACAATGAGCAGTTCTTC. The chain links TRBV19 to TRBJ2-1; 7 bases map to TRBD1. The germline gives CDR1 LNHDA, CDR2 SQIVND (reference sequence). The CDR3 consists of 14 residues. The junction had 3 bases not matched to a gene; V was cut back by 6 bases and J by 1 base. Filled out from reference TRBV19 and TRBJ2-1, the complete variable domain reads DGGITQSPKYLFRKEGQNVTLSCEQNLNHDAMYWYRQDPGQGLRLIYYSQIVNDFQKGDIAEGYSVSREKKESFPLTVTSAQKNPTAFYLCASSYRGSYNEQFFGPGTRLTVL.

The genes are TRBV5-1 and TRBJ1-2; D call uncertain. Germline V gene data show CDR1 as SGHRS and CDR2 as YFSETQ. The CDR3 has 18 residues. Deletions cut 4 bases from V and 5 bases from J, with 27 bases between. The CDR3: CASSPLRASFPGRYGYTF. The CDR3 bases are TGCGCCAGCAGCCCACTCCGGGCAAGCTTTCCCGGGAGATATGGCTACACCTTC. The whole variable domain, filled in from reference TRBV5-1 and TRBJ1-2, reads KAGVTQTPRYLIKTRGQQVTLSCSPISGHRSVSWYQQTPGQGLQFLFEYFSETQRNKGNFPGRFSGRQFSNSRSEMNVSTLELGDSALYLCASSPLRASFPGRYGYTFGSGTRLTVV.

The CDR3 spells CASSPTGSYNEQFF. In nucleotides, the CDR3 is TGTGCCAGCAGCCCGACAGGCTCCTACAATGAGCAGTTCTTC. This chain joins TRBV6-5 and TRBJ2-1; the D gene is possibly TRBD1 (6 bases). The ends were cut back, 6 bases at V and 0 bases at J, with 9 bases in the middle. CDR1 and CDR2 (germline): MNHEY, SVGAGI. The CDR3 contains 14 residues.